A selection of T cell receptor beta chains follows, all from one sample in a study of tumor-infiltrating lymphocytes in primary liver carcinoma. TCRdb independently ran MiXCR on the multiplex PCR reads; one entry per CDR3 protein. The sample comprises over 250,000 distinct CDR3 sequences, 50% to 60% of which are singletons, and over 15% rests with the top ten. The source material was peripheral blood. All receptors come from a woman aged 25-40 years with primary liver carcinoma and hepatitis B virus infection. Each CDR3 is given with its conserved first and last residue. Fields, in order: J gene, V gene, CDR3 protein.

TRBJ2-5 | TRBV11-2 | CARNLLTETQYF
TRBJ2-1 | TRBV12-3/TRBV12-4 | CARRPAGGSYNEQFF
TRBJ2-7 | TRBV7-9 | CANSRPGQSYEQCF
TRBJ2-1 | TRBV12-3/TRBV12-4 | CASSLSGTSGSVEQFF
TRBJ2-7 | TRBV12-3/TRBV12-4 | CASSTGRLAAPRYEQYF
TRBJ2-7 | TRBV28 | CASTTDFPGEQYF
TRBJ2-1 | TRBV11-1 | CASSPFGGPYNEQFF
TRBJ2-3 | TRBV12-3/TRBV12-4 | CASSFGGRSDTQYF
TRBJ1-3 | TRBV29-1 | CSVEAGNTIYF
TRBJ2-6 | TRBV6-2/TRBV6-3 | CASSHPRTGPHSGANVLTF
TRBJ2-3 | TRBV6-5 | CASSYRQGYTDTQYF
TRBJ1-4 | TRBV29-1 | CSVELHRGTNEKLFF
TRBJ1-2 | TRBV30 | CAWSVDRLYGYTF
TRBJ2-7 | TRBV7-9 | CASSLGQAGSEQYF
TRBJ2-1 | TRBV29-1 | CSVEGGLYEQFF
TRBJ1-6 | TRBV4-1 | CASSQEPGQGNSPLHF
TRBJ2-1 | TRBV4-1 | CASSHQAFSGTGEQFF
TRBJ2-4 | TRBV14 | CASSQGPSGNKNIQYF
TRBJ1-2 | TRBV29-1 | CSVEDLSALSYGYTF
TRBJ1-2 | TRBV28 | CASSLLPNGYTF
TRBJ1-3 | TRBV4-1 | CASSQDTGDGNTIYF
TRBJ2-7 | TRBV7-9 | CASSTTSGRPYEQYF
TRBJ2-2 | TRBV11-2 | CASKPGAGGARELFF
TRBJ2-5 | TRBV6-6 | CASSYDGQGQETQYF
TRBJ2-7 | TRBV7-8 | CASSLKTSGRAFDEQYF
TRBJ1-1 | TRBV6-1 | CASKKNSGVGAEAFF
TRBJ1-1 | TRBV13 | CASSLSDSEAFF
TRBJ2-1 | TRBV5-4 | CASSLELAGSYNEQFF
TRBJ2-1 | TRBV6-6 | CARSYSSLAGGNEQFF
TRBJ2-1 | TRBV18 | CASSSGTGWEQFF
TRBJ2-2 | TRBV6-2/TRBV6-3 | CASSYLNTGELFF
TRBJ2-3 | TRBV12-3/TRBV12-4 | CASSSLQGTDTRYF
TRBJ1-1 | TRBV7-9 | CASSFRTGGASEAFF
TRBJ2-5 | TRBV11-2 | CASSQTSLIQYF
TRBJ2-2 | TRBV6-5 | CVSSRPGDNTGELFF
TRBJ1-1 | TRBV12-5 | CASAHPGRFTEAFF
TRBJ1-2 | TRBV12-3/TRBV12-4 | CASIRFPGANYGYTF
TRBJ2-1 | TRBV11-2 | CASSFGEIYNEQFF